A selection of T cell receptor beta chains follows, all from one sample in a study of blood T cell repertoires in COVID-19. The protocol was immunoSEQ multiplex PCR, while the TCRdb copy is restricted to in-frame clones and leaves out a portion. The profile shows 150,000 to 200,000 clones, approximately 80% of them singletons. The sequenced material came from PBMCs or T cells enriched from blood (not recorded which). These receptors were collected from a man aged 45-60 years who had recovered from COVID-19. Each CDR3 is given with its conserved first and last residue. The D gene is left open where the match is weak. Expanded clones are given a class, and other clones once, few, many or no size at all.

V: TRBV28; size: once; J: TRBJ1-1; D: NA; CDR3: CASRGGGGTEAFF; DNA: TGTGCCAGCCGAGGGGGGGGTGGCACTGAAGCTTTCTTT
V: TRBV21-1; size: many; J: TRBJ1-5; D: NA; CDR3: CASSKGGSRGSLGSRPQHF; DNA: TGTGCCAGCAGCAAAGGGGGGAGTAGGGGGTCGTTGGGATCAAGGCCCCAGCATTTT
V: TRBV27; size: few; J: TRBJ2-1; D: NA; CDR3: CASSLLEVGQGIKFF; DNA: NA
V: TRBV29-1; size: NA; J: TRBJ1-2; D: TRBD1; CDR3: CSVLPAQGGVYGYTF; DNA: TGCAGCGTTCTGCCCGCACAGGGGGGGGTATATGGCTACACCTTC
V: TRBV28; size: NA; J: TRBJ1-2; D: NA; CDR3: CASSPGQRIYGYTF; DNA: TGTGCCAGCAGTCCTGGACAGAGAATCTATGGCTACACCTTC
V: TRBV28; size: NA; J: TRBJ2-7; D: NA; CDR3: CASRHAYEQYF; DNA: TGTGCCAGCAGACACGCCTACGAGCAGTACTTC
V: TRBV5-4; size: once; J: TRBJ2-5; D: NA; CDR3: CASSSTTGPQETQYF; DNA: TGTGCCAGCAGCTCTACAACAGGACCTCAAGAGACCCAGTACTTC
V: TRBV6-5; size: NA; J: TRBJ1-2; D: NA; CDR3: CASSYSGAPSNYGYTF; DNA: TGTGCCAGCAGTTACTCCGGAGCCCCTTCTAACTATGGCTACACCTTC
V: TRBV6-1; size: NA; J: TRBJ2-3; D: TRBD2; CDR3: CASSGGGAGGLNTQYF; DNA: TGTGCCAGCAGTGGAGGTGGAGCGGGGGGCTTAAATACGCAGTATTTT
V: TRBV27; size: NA; J: TRBJ1-6; D: NA; CDR3: CASSSEGPYNSPLHF; DNA: TGTGCCAGCAGTTCCGAGGGCCCCTATAATTCACCCCTCCACTTT
V: TRBV5-1; size: NA; J: TRBJ2-2; D: NA; CDR3: CASSSDSYTGELFF; DNA: TGCGCCAGCAGCTCGGACAGCTACACCGGGGAGCTGTTTTTT
V: TRBV3-1/TRBV3-2; size: NA; J: TRBJ2-3; D: TRBD1; CDR3: CASSPRQGGTDTQYF; DNA: TGTGCCAGCAGCCCCCGACAGGGAGGCACAGATACGCAGTATTTT
V: TRBV5-6; size: NA; J: TRBJ1-6; D: NA; CDR3: CASSRFFDSPLHF; DNA: TGTGCCAGCAGCCGGTTTTTCGATTCACCCCTCCACTTT
V: TRBV11-2; size: once; J: TRBJ2-5; D: TRBD1; CDR3: CASSPPPGQGMETQYF; DNA: TGTGCCAGCAGCCCACCTCCGGGACAGGGTATGGAGACCCAGTACTTC
V: TRBV7-3; size: NA; J: TRBJ1-2; D: NA; CDR3: CASSEQGGYGYTF; DNA: TGTGCCAGCAGCGAACAGGGCGGCTATGGCTACACCTTC
V: TRBV7-9; size: NA; J: TRBJ1-1; D: TRBD1; CDR3: CASSSSGGGWTEAFF; DNA: TGTGCCAGCAGCTCCTCAGGGGGTGGGTGGACTGAAGCTTTCTTT
V: TRBV14; size: few; J: TRBJ2-7; D: NA; CDR3: CASSQDRGLPTYEQYF; DNA: TGTGCCAGCAGCCAAGATCGGGGACTGCCAACCTACGAGCAGTACTTC
V: TRBV3-1/TRBV3-2; size: NA; J: TRBJ2-2; D: NA; CDR3: CASSRSGAGAGELFF; DNA: TGTGCCAGCAGCCGGTCAGGGGCAGGGGCCGGGGAGCTGTTTTTT
V: TRBV30; size: NA; J: TRBJ1-3; D: NA; CDR3: CAWGTKDTSGNTIYF; DNA: TGTGCCTGGGGGACGAAGGACACCTCTGGAAACACCATATATTTT
V: TRBV6-5; size: NA; J: TRBJ1-5; D: NA; CDR3: CASRQGSQPQHF; DNA: TGTGCCAGCAGACAGGGTAGTCAGCCCCAGCATTTT
V: TRBV5-4; size: NA; J: TRBJ1-2; D: NA; CDR3: CASSTEAGNYGYTF; DNA: TGTGCCAGCTCTACTGAGGCGGGGAACTATGGCTACACCTTC
V: TRBV19; size: NA; J: TRBJ1-2; D: TRBD1; CDR3: CASSTSSTGQGKANYGYTF; DNA: TGTGCCAGTAGTACCTCCTCAACCGGACAGGGAAAGGCTAACTATGGCTACACCTTC
V: TRBV2; size: NA; J: TRBJ2-2; D: NA; CDR3: CASNPSMAPELFF; DNA: TGTGCCAGCAACCCTAGCATGGCCCCGGAGCTGTTTTTT
V: TRBV7-9; size: once; J: TRBJ1-4; D: NA; CDR3: CASSSSQQTNEKLFF; DNA: TGTGCCAGCAGCTCCTCACAGCAAACTAATGAAAAACTGTTTTTT
V: TRBV2; size: few; J: TRBJ1-5; D: NA; CDR3: CASSLLGGRNQPQHF; DNA: TGTGCCAGCAGCCTACTTGGAGGGCGGAATCAGCCCCAGCATTTT
V: TRBV7-9; size: NA; J: TRBJ2-1; D: NA; CDR3: CASSPRGNYNEQFF; DNA: TGTGCCAGCAGCCCCCGGGGGAACTACAATGAGCAGTTCTTC
V: TRBV5-5; size: NA; J: TRBJ2-3; D: TRBD2; CDR3: CASSLAGSGGTYSTDTQYF; DNA: TGTGCCAGCAGCTTGGCAGGTAGCGGGGGGACTTATAGCACAGATACGCAGTATTTT
V: TRBV29-1; size: NA; J: TRBJ1-4; D: NA; CDR3: CSVAGYNEKLFF; DNA: TGCAGCGTTGCGGGGTATAATGAAAAACTGTTTTTT
V: TRBV2; size: NA; J: TRBJ2-7; D: TRBD1; CDR3: CASGRTGVYEQYF; DNA: TGTGCCAGCGGGAGGACAGGGGTCTACGAGCAGTACTTC
V: TRBV5-1; size: NA; J: TRBJ1-4; D: NA; CDR3: CASSLMAGATNEKLFF; DNA: TGCGCCAGCAGCTTAATGGCAGGGGCAACTAATGAAAAACTGTTTTTT
V: TRBV3-1/TRBV3-2; size: NA; J: TRBJ1-2; D: TRBD1; CDR3: CASSQGLRDSYNGYTF; DNA: TGTGCCAGCAGCCAAGGGCTCCGGGACAGCTACAACGGCTACACCTTC
V: TRBV27; size: NA; J: TRBJ2-5; D: TRBD1; CDR3: CASSLWGTGIRETQYF; DNA: TGTGCCAGCAGTTTATGGGGGACAGGGATCAGGGAGACCCAGTACTTC
V: TRBV7-2; size: NA; J: TRBJ1-1; D: NA; CDR3: CASSPYIPLNTEAFF; DNA: TGTGCCAGCAGTCCCTATATACCCCTGAACACTGAAGCTTTCTTT
V: TRBV5-1; size: NA; J: TRBJ2-6; D: TRBD2; CDR3: CASSLELAGGPGANVLTF; DNA: TGCGCCAGCAGCTTAGAACTAGCGGGGGGGCCTGGGGCCAACGTCCTGACTTTC
V: TRBV29-1; size: NA; J: TRBJ1-1; D: NA; CDR3: CSGGTDGGTEAFF; DNA: TGCAGCGGGGGGACTGACGGCGGCACTGAAGCTTTCTTT
V: TRBV5-4; size: NA; J: TRBJ2-3; D: NA; CDR3: CASSPGLGPDTQYF; DNA: TGTGCCAGCAGCCCGGGACTGGGGCCAGATACGCAGTATTTT
V: TRBV7-2; size: NA; J: TRBJ2-6; D: NA; CDR3: CASSTRGGGANVLTF; DNA: TGTGCCAGCAGCACCAGGGGCGGTGGGGCCAACGTCCTGACTTTC
V: TRBV6-2/TRBV6-3; size: NA; J: TRBJ2-3; D: NA; CDR3: CASSLVRKDTQYF; DNA: TGTGCCAGCAGTTTGGTGCGGAAGGATACGCAGTATTTT
V: TRBV2; size: NA; J: TRBJ1-1; D: NA; CDR3: CASTEGMAEAFF; DNA: TGTGCCAGCACGGAGGGGATGGCTGAAGCTTTCTTT
V: TRBV4-1; size: NA; J: TRBJ1-4; D: TRBD1; CDR3: CASSQEGQNEKLFF; DNA: TGCGCCAGCAGCCAAGAGGGACAGAATGAAAAACTGTTTTTT
V: TRBV7-9; size: NA; J: TRBJ1-4; D: TRBD1; CDR3: CASSAGQGFEKLFF; DNA: TGTGCCAGCAGCGCGGGACAGGGTTTTGAAAAACTGTTTTTT
V: TRBV5-1; size: NA; J: TRBJ2-2; D: NA; CDR3: CASSPLGQMNTGELFF; DNA: TGCGCCAGCAGTCCTCTCGGACAGATGAACACCGGGGAGCTGTTTTTT
V: TRBV7-2; size: NA; J: TRBJ1-1; D: NA; CDR3: CASSLASGNTEAFF; DNA: TGTGCCAGCAGCTTAGCGTCGGGGAACACTGAAGCTTTCTTT
V: TRBV6-4; size: NA; J: TRBJ1-6; D: NA; CDR3: CASSDSRGEGSPLHF; DNA: TGTGCCAGCAGTGACTCTAGGGGCGAAGGCTCACCCCTCCACTTT
V: TRBV7-9; size: NA; J: TRBJ1-6; D: NA; CDR3: CASRQEVGNSPLHF; DNA: TGTGCCAGCCGCCAAGAGGTCGGCAATTCACCCCTCCACTTT
V: TRBV5-5; size: NA; J: TRBJ1-6; D: NA; CDR3: CASSLVVASGNSPLHF; DNA: TGTGCCAGCAGCTTGGTGGTGGCTTCAGGGAATTCACCCCTCCACTTT